Following are 20 T cell receptor beta chains from one sample sequenced in a study of OX40 agonist ivuxolimab in advanced cancers. Clones were read by immunoSEQ multiplex PCR, and TCRdb kept only the in-frame ones, dropping some. The profile covers 90,000 to 100,000 clones, with approximately 86% appearing a single time and around 4% taken by the ten largest. The sample here was CD4+ or CD8+ T cells sorted from blood, taken in a trial of the OX40 agonist ivuxolimab. These receptors were collected from an adult with an advanced solid tumor such as melanoma, head and neck, liver or kidney cancer.

The gene calls are TRBV11-3 and TRBJ2-5, with D unresolved. The germline V and J ends were trimmed by 2 bases and 5 bases, with 21 bases remaining between them. This CDR3 is 17 amino acids long. Germline V gives CDR1 SGHNT, CDR2 YENEEA. CDR3 amino acids: CASSLLRAITSVETQYF. The CDR3 nucleotides are TGTGCCAGCAGCTTATTACGAGCGATAACTTCTGTCGAGACCCAGTACTTC.

V is TRBV27 and J is TRBJ1-2; unclear D gene. The CDR3 runs 13 residues. Germline V gene lookup returns CDR1 MNHEY and CDR2 SMNVEV (reference sequence). Trimming took 4 bases from V and 7 from J, leaving 13 bases between them. DNA for the CDR3: TGTGCCAGCAGTTCCGGGCTTTTGAGTGGCTACACCTTC. Its translation: CASSSGLLSGYTF.

The rearrangement links TRBV6-1 to TRBJ2-1; a weak D match, TRBD2 (6 bases). Germline V gene data show CDR1 as MNHNS and CDR2 as SASEGT. CDR3 length: 15 residues. Trimming removed 0 bases at V and 5 bases at J, with 11 bases between. CDR3 DNA sequence: TGTGCCAGCAGTGAAGCTGTAGCGGACAACAATGAGCAGTTCTTC. Encoded protein: CASSEAVADNNEQFF.

The rearrangement joins TRBV5-1 to TRBJ2-5; 7 bases are shared with TRBD2. Germline V lookup: CDR1 SGHRS, CDR2 YFSETQ. The CDR3 is 15 residues long. The ends lost 4 bases at V and 4 bases at J; junction bases unmatched: 10. The CDR3 protein is CASSRSGTRGETQYF. CDR3 nucleotide sequence: TGCGCCAGCAGCCGAAGCGGGACGAGGGGAGAGACCCAGTACTTC.

The chain couples TRBV28 to TRBJ2-3; D is ambiguous. V was shortened by 8 bases and J by 2 bases, with 17 bases between the two germline ends. The V gene's germline CDR1 is MDHEN and CDR2 SYDVKM. This CDR3 contains 15 residues. This CDR3 reads CASQQTQENTDTQYF. CDR3 DNA sequence: TGTGCCAGCCAACAAACCCAGGAGAACACAGATACGCAGTATTTT.

This chain uses TRBV19 with TRBJ2-1; D remains ambiguous. V was shortened by 3 bases and J by 6 bases, with 6 bases between the two germline ends. The CDR3 extends over 12 amino acids. From germline, CDR1 is LNHDA and CDR2 SQIVND (reference sequence). The CDR3 bases are TGTGCCAGTAGTATTCCATCCAATGAGCAGTTCTTC. This gives the protein CASSIPSNEQFF.

As concerns this clone: The identical CDR3 is also encoded by other nucleotide sequences in the sample. This chain joins TRBV5-1 and TRBJ2-5; TRBD1 is a possible D gene (6 bases). V lost 2 bases and J 5 bases, leaving 7 bases between the germline ends. Germline V lookup: CDR1 SGHRS, CDR2 YFSETQ. The CDR3 contains 12 residues. CDR3 DNA sequence: TGCGCCAGCAGCTTAAGGGGGGAGACCCAGTACTTC. Translated: CASSLRGETQYF.

The rearrangement links TRBV6-1 to TRBJ2-5; D unresolved. V was trimmed by 6 bases and J by 4 bases, leaving 18 bases between them. The CDR3 extends over 15 amino acids. The germline CDR1 and CDR2 sequences are MNHNS and SASEGT. The CDR3 DNA follows: TGTGCCAGCAGCGACGCCGCGGTTTCCGGAGAGACCCAGTACTTC. It specifies CASSDAAVSGETQYF.

As concerns this clone: Distinct nucleotide sequences in the sample also encode this CDR3. The gene calls are TRBV7-2 and TRBJ1-2; 8 bases agree with TRBD1. V trimming: 4 bases; J trimming: 8 bases; junction bases outside the gene matches: 6. CDR1 is SGHTA and CDR2 is FQGNSA in the germline V gene. The CDR3 runs to 13 residues. CDR3 sequence: CASSSQGAQGYTF. The CDR3 coding sequence is TGTGCCAGCAGCTCGCAGGGGGCGCAAGGCTACACCTTC. Using reference TRBV7-2 and TRBJ1-2 for the parts outside the CDR3, the full variable domain is GAGVSQSPSNKVTEKGKDVELRCDPISGHTALYWYRQSLGQGLEFLIYFQGNSAPDKSGLPSDRFSAERTGGSVSTLTIQRTQQEDSAVYLCASSSQGAQGYTFGSGTRLTVV.

A few counts support this clone. The V call is TRBV5-1, the J call TRBJ2-1; 7 positions agree with TRBD1. Trimming at V came to 3 bases and at J to 16 bases, leaving 10 bases not matched to a gene. The length of the CDR3 is 12 residues. Germline CDR1 reads SGHRS; CDR2 reads YFSETQ. In nucleotides, the CDR3 is TGCGCCAGCAGCTCCCAGGGGGTCCGAACCTTCTTC. Its translation is CASSSQGVRTFF.

The rearrangement uses TRBV7-8 and TRBJ1-5, with 7 bases matching TRBD1. The V gene's germline CDR1 is SGHVS and CDR2 FQNEAQ. V gave up 0 bases and J gave up 4 bases; unmatched junction bases: 9. The CDR3 consists of 17 residues. The DNA for the CDR3 is TGTGCCAGCAGCTTAGCGCTGTCCACAGGGGCAAATCAGCCCCAGCATTTT. It specifies CASSLALSTGANQPQHF.

This chain connects TRBV30 to TRBJ2-5; 9 bases agree with TRBD2. The end of the DNA aligns better with TRBJ2-7, so the J call may be wrong. The CDR3 covers 16 residues. CDR1 is GTSNPN, CDR2 SVGIG, per germline (reference sequence). The CDR3: CAWSPPGIAGAYEQYF. The CDR3 DNA is TGTGCCTGGAGCCCCCCCGGGATAGCGGGAGCATACGAGCAGTACTTC.

The chain links TRBV20-1 to TRBJ2-7, with TRBD2 as a possible D gene (6 bases). This CDR3 has 11 amino acids. V gave up 6 bases and J gave up 4 bases, with 10 bases separating them. Germline CDR1 and CDR2: DFQATT and SNEGSKA (reference sequence). Here the CDR3 reads CSAGGAYEQYF. CDR3 DNA: TGCAGTGCAGGAGGGGCTTACGAGCAGTACTTC.

J is TRBJ2-3 and V is TRBV13; TRBD2 might be the D (7 bases). The V end was cut by 0 bases, the J end by 3 bases, with 10 bases between. The germline V gene has CDR1 PRHDT and CDR2 FYEKMQ (reference sequence). The CDR3 has 15 amino acids. CDR3 DNA: TGTGCCAGCAGCTTAGGCAGGGGACTAACAGATACGCAGTATTTT. This codes for CASSLGRGLTDTQYF.

The chain recombines TRBV5-6 with TRBJ1-1, with D possibly being TRBD1 (5 bases). Germline loops: CDR1 SGHDT, CDR2 YYEEEE. V lost 2 bases to trimming and J lost 6 bases, with 17 bases between them. The CDR3 loop spans 15 amino acids. The DNA for the CDR3 is TGTGCCAGCAGCTTAGGGACGCAGGGAACTGCTGAAGCTTTCTTT. Translating gives CASSLGTQGTAEAFF. The whole variable domain, filled in from reference TRBV5-6 and TRBJ1-1, reads DAGVTQSPTHLIKTRGQQVTLRCSPKSGHDTVSWYQQALGQGPQFIFQYYEEEERQRGNFPDRFSGHQFPNYSSELNVNALLLGDSALYLCASSLGTQGTAEAFFGQGTRLTVV.

In its sample, this clone was seen once. The chain carries TRBV5-4 and TRBJ2-5; D might be TRBD2 (5 bases). This CDR3 spans 13 amino acids. CDR1 is SGHNT and CDR2 is YYREEE in the germline V gene (reference sequence). V lost 4 bases, J lost 2 bases, and 9 bases lay in between. The CDR3 DNA sequence: TGTGCCAGCAGCCCGACGGGGCAAGAGACCCAGTACTTC. This gives the protein CASSPTGQETQYF.

For this clone: The junction differs from germline at one of its ends, possibly a read error. V usage is TRBV5-1 and J usage is TRBJ2-7; 8 positions match TRBD1. CDR3 size: 12 residues. CDR1 SGHRS and CDR2 YFSETQ come from the germline V gene. The CDR3 DNA reads as TGTGCCAGCAGCGCCGGGACAGGCGAGCAGTACTTC. This translates into CASSAGTGEQYF.

This clone was picked up a small number of times. The genes are TRBV30 and TRBJ1-5, with D hard to call. The V gene's germline CDR1 is GTSNPN and CDR2 SVGIG (reference sequence). This CDR3 has 13 residues. The V gene lost 4 bases and the J gene lost 10 bases, with 17 bases spanning the gap. CDR3 protein: CAWTEGPGSPQHF. In DNA form, the CDR3 reads TGTGCCTGGACGGAGGGTCCGGGAAGCCCCCAGCATTTT.

This chain connects TRBV15 to TRBJ1-1; possibly TRBD1 for D (6 bases). Trimming left V 1 base short and J 0 bases short, with 12 bases between. In germline, CDR1 is LNHNV, CDR2 YYDKDF (reference sequence). The CDR3 runs 16 residues. CDR3 sequence reads: CATSRASGALNTEAFF. CDR3 DNA: TGTGCCACCAGCAGAGCGTCAGGGGCCCTGAACACTGAAGCTTTCTTT.

This chain links TRBV6-5 with TRBJ1-2; D is ambiguous. The CDR3 has 12 residues. Germline V CDR1 and CDR2: MNHEY, SVGAGI. V was shortened by 9 bases and J by 4 bases, with 12 bases between the two germline ends. CDR3: CASRGIGYGYTF. The DNA of the CDR3 is TGTGCCAGTCGAGGGATCGGCTATGGCTACACCTTC.